This entry concerns a single T cell receptor (beta chain). Its antigen is as yet unknown. This CDR3 is built from 15 residues. Trimming cost V 8 bases and J 4 bases, with 20 bases left between them. Looked up from germline, CDR1 is LNHDA and CDR2 is SQIVND (reference sequence). The record originates from a study of T cell responses to AZD1222 COVID-19 vaccine. Assay used: immunoSEQ multiplex PCR; TCRdb lists only in-frame clones, some missing. The data show about 140,000 clones, less than 95% seen once. The study's findings and limits: Close to half of spike-specific TCRs reportedly recognize unmutated variant regions.

V is TRBV19 and J is TRBJ1-2; possible D gene TRBD1, 6 bases. The sequence was obtained from an adult in good health. Sample: peripheral blood, taken on day 0 of AZD1222 vaccination. The CDR3 nucleotides are TGTGCCAGTTCCTACCGATCAGGGGCCGGCTATGGCTACACCTTC. Residues: CASSYRSGAGYGYTF.